This T cell receptor beta chain originates from a study of Ad26.COV2.S vaccination and SARS-CoV-2 variants. The germline V and J ends were trimmed by 2 bases and 3 bases, with 5 bases remaining between them. The CDR3 has 13 residues. Germline V CDR1 and CDR2: LGHDT, YNNKEL (reference sequence). Using immunoSEQ multiplex PCR, the repertoire was profiled, and TCRdb retains in-frame clones only, with some absent. Of about 680,000 clones listed, around 89% are singletons. Treatment denoted: about 20 received Ad26.COV2.S at low or high dose, single or two shots; about 5 received placebo; per-sample allocation not given. Sampling occurred on day 63 after the first vaccine or placebo injection.

The material sequenced was peripheral blood, taken in a trial of Ad26.COV2.S vaccine versus placebo. The V call is TRBV3-1 (or the pseudogene TRBV3-2), the J call TRBJ2-1; no definite D call. The clonotype was recovered from a person between 18 and 59 years old who received the Ad26.COV2.S COVID-19 vaccine or a placebo. The CDR3 region is CASSQWDYNEQFF. Written as DNA, the CDR3 is TGTGCCAGCAGCCAATGGGACTACAATGAGCAGTTCTTC.